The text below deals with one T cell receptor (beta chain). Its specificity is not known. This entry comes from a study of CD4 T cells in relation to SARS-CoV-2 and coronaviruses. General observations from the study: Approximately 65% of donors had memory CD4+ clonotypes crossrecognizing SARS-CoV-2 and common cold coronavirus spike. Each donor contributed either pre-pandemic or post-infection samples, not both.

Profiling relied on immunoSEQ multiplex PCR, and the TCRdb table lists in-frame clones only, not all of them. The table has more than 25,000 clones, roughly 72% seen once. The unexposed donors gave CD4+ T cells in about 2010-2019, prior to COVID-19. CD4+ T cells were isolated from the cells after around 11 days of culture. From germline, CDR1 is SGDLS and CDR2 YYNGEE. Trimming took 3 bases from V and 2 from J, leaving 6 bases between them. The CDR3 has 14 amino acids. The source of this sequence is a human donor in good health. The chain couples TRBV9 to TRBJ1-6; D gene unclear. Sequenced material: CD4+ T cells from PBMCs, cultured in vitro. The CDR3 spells CASSAQTYNSPLHF. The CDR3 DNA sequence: TGTGCCAGCAGCGCCCAGACCTATAATTCACCCCTCCACTTT.